Presented here are 15 T cell receptor beta chains from one specimen sequenced in a study of regulatory T cells in long-lasting Graves disease (dated by TCRdb to the early 2020s). Library creation used multiplex PCR. Sequencing relied on an Illumina HiSeq 4000. To build TCR beta libraries, CDR3 regions were amplified by Arm-PCR using iRepertoire HTBI primers. The public reads were run again by TCRdb, first through fastp at Q25 and then through MiXCR, and only productive beta chains were kept. CDR3 protein duplicates are merged, each entry listing the most common genes and DNA. This sample lists 400,000 to 500,000 distinct CDR3 sequences; around 21% were detected once. 7% to 10% of the sample rests with the top ten. The time point label of this sample denotes: persistent/refractory GD, antithyroid drugs over 5 years with positive TRAb. For both TCR sequencing and RNA sequencing, RNA was extracted from PBMCs using TRIzol.

The sample consisted of peripheral blood mononuclear cells (PBMCs), taken when the disease was refractory, from a patient treated with antithyroid drugs. Receptors were obtained from a female donor with Graves disease.

The J gene is TRBJ2-5, the V gene TRBV6-5; TRBD2 matches at 7 bases. The CDR3 runs to 17 residues. Germline V gene sequence: CDR1 MNHEY, CDR2 SVGAGI. The V segment lost 0 bases and the J segment 3 bases; nucleotides outside the gene matches: 10. The CDR3 DNA sequence: TGTGCCAGCAGTTACTCGATGGGGGGGAGGGTCAAAGAGACCCAGTACTTC. Protein: CASSYSMGGRVKETQYF.

The chain carries TRBV7-2 and TRBJ2-7; the match to TRBD1 covers 7 bases. CDR1 is SGHTA, CDR2 FQGNSA, per germline. With 1 base clipped from V and 3 bases from J, the junction kept 3 bases outside the gene matches. CDR3 length: 14 residues. The CDR3: CASSLVPGGYEQYF. The CDR3 bases are TGTGCCAGCAGCTTAGTTCCAGGGGGCTACGAGCAGTACTTC. The full variable domain, its missing parts supplied by reference TRBV7-2 and TRBJ2-7, is GAGVSQSPSNKVTEKGKDVELRCDPISGHTALYWYRQSLGQGLEFLIYFQGNSAPDKSGLPSDRFSAERTGGSVSTLTIQRTQQEDSAVYLCASSLVPGGYEQYFGPGTRLTVT.

This clonotype was seen repeatedly, ten times or more. The V and J genes are TRBV6-1 and TRBJ1-1; D unclear. Trimming cost V 5 bases and J 0 bases, with 13 bases left between them. CDR1 is MNHNS and CDR2 is SASEGT in the germline V gene. CDR3 size: 15 residues. DNA of the CDR3: TGTGCCAGCAGTCCCTGGCCAGACATGAACACTGAAGCTTTCTTT. It codes for CASSPWPDMNTEAFF.

This chain uses TRBV6-1 with TRBJ1-5, with D unclear. CDR1 MNHNS and CDR2 SASEGT come from the germline V gene. Trimming shortened V by 2 bases and J by 9 bases, and 11 bases separated the two germline ends. The CDR3 has 13 amino acids. CDR3 residues: CASSEWEDRPQHF. The CDR3 coding sequence is TGTGCCAGCAGTGAATGGGAGGATCGGCCCCAGCATTTT.

This clonotype was observed a handful of times. The chain uses TRBV27 and TRBJ2-2; 9 nucleotides agree with TRBD1. Looked up from germline, CDR1 is MNHEY and CDR2 is SMNVEV (reference sequence). CDR3 length: 15 residues. J lost 7 bases, V lost 5 bases, and 8 bases had no gene match. The CDR3 nucleotides read TGTGCCAGCAGTCCCCGGACAGGGGTTAACGGGGAGCTGTTTTTT. It is translated as CASSPRTGVNGELFF.

This clonotype was observed many times. The chain combines TRBV20-1 with TRBJ1-1; D is ambiguous. Germline CDR1 reads DFQATT; CDR2 reads SNEGSKA (reference sequence). V lost 3 bases and J 0 bases, leaving 14 bases between the germline ends. The CDR3 consists of 15 residues. CDR3 amino acids: CSASPFLGMNTEAFF. The CDR3 nucleotides read TGCAGTGCTAGTCCGTTCCTTGGGATGAACACTGAAGCTTTCTTT.

Concerning this clonotype itself: A much bigger clone sits one base away, suggesting this may be a read error. This chain joins TRBV6-5 and TRBJ2-7; tentatively, D is TRBD1 (5 bases). Germline assignment: CDR1 MNHEY and CDR2 SVGAGI. The CDR3 contains 15 residues. V gave up 4 bases and J gave up 4 bases, with 17 bases separating them. The CDR3 here is CASSCRVRDRYEQYF. CDR3 DNA sequence: TGTGCCAGCAGTTGCCGCGTCAGGGATAGGTACGAGCAGTACTTC.

This clonotype was counted ten times or more. DNA for the CDR3: TGTGCCAGCAGCACCCGCTCCTTCTCCGGTGGCTACACCTTC. This gives the protein CASSTRSFSGGYTF. The chain links TRBV3-1 to TRBJ1-2; D not certain. There are 14 residues in the CDR3. The V end was cut by 5 bases, the J end by 7 bases, with 17 bases between. CDR1 and CDR2 (germline): LGHDT, YNNKEL (reference sequence).

In its sample, this clonotype was seen many times. The V and J genes are TRBV30 and TRBJ1-1; D remains unclear. The CDR3 is 11 amino acids. Germline V gene sequence: CDR1 GTSNPN, CDR2 SVGIG (reference sequence). The germline V and J ends were trimmed by 5 bases and 1 base, with 5 bases remaining between them. The CDR3 protein is CAWLWNTEAFF. Here the CDR3 DNA reads TGTGCCTGGCTCTGGAACACTGAAGCTTTCTTT.

This clonotype was seen ten or more times. The chain employs TRBV7-3 and TRBJ2-4, with a possible D match to TRBD1 (6 bases). Trimming cost V 6 bases and J 8 bases, with 17 bases left between them. CDR3 size: 14 residues. From germline, CDR1 is SGHTA and CDR2 FQGTGA. The CDR3: CASSSEGEGDIQYF. Written as DNA, the CDR3 is TGTGCCAGCAGTTCCGAGGGCGAGGGGGACATTCAGTACTTC.

This clonotype has ten or more counts. The chain recombines TRBV6-1 with TRBJ1-2; no reliable D call. There are 11 residues in the CDR3. The germline V and J ends were trimmed by 4 bases and 4 bases, with 4 bases remaining between them. In germline, CDR1 is MNHNS, CDR2 SASEGT. The CDR3: CASSVIYGYTF. Here the CDR3 DNA reads TGTGCCAGCAGTGTGATCTATGGCTACACCTTC.

The CDR3 DNA follows: TGCAGTGCTAGTAGTCTTGGGGGAGGCTATGGCTACACCTTC. It is translated as CSASSLGGGYGYTF. The chain links TRBV20-1 to TRBJ1-2; tentatively, D is TRBD1 (5 bases). Germline CDR1 DFQATT, CDR2 SNEGSKA (reference sequence). CDR3 size: 14 residues. Trimming cost V 3 bases and J 4 bases, with 15 bases left between them.

This clonotype occurred many times. The rearrangement joins TRBV27 to TRBJ2-5; 7 bases match TRBD1. The CDR3 is 16 amino acids. V lost 6 bases, J lost 1 base, and 11 bases stayed unmatched. Germline values: CDR1 MNHEY, CDR2 SMNVEV (reference sequence). The CDR3: CASRRRQGEGQETQYF. In DNA form, the CDR3 reads TGTGCCAGCAGACGGAGACAGGGAGAAGGCCAAGAGACCCAGTACTTC.

The sample holds many counts of this clonotype. The chain joins TRBV7-2 to TRBJ2-7, with 9 bases identical to TRBD2. The CDR3 consists of 13 residues. Germline V CDR1 and CDR2: SGHTA, FQGNSA. The V gene end was trimmed by 1 base and the J gene end by 12 bases; junction bases not matched to a gene: 7. Here the CDR3 reads CASSLGLAGTRYF. The CDR3 region has the DNA TGTGCCAGCAGCTTAGGCCTAGCGGGAACAAGGTACTTC.

The V gene is TRBV7-2, the J gene TRBJ1-5; 8 bases match TRBD1. Trimming removed 6 bases from V and 11 bases from J; junction bases left unmatched: 24. There are 18 residues in the CDR3. Germline CDR1 is SGHTA and CDR2 is FQGNSA. The CDR3 is CASSGGSQGAKGSGSQHF. For the CDR3, the DNA is TGTGCCAGCAGTGGAGGTTCCCAGGGGGCGAAGGGATCAGGGTCCCAGCATTTT. The complete variable domain, with remaining parts taken from reference TRBV7-2 and TRBJ1-5, reads GAGVSQSPSNKVTEKGKDVELRCDPISGHTALYWYRQSLGQGLEFLIYFQGNSAPDKSGLPSDRFSAERTGGSVSTLTIQRTQQEDSAVYLCASSGGSQGAKGSGSQHFGDGTRLSIL.